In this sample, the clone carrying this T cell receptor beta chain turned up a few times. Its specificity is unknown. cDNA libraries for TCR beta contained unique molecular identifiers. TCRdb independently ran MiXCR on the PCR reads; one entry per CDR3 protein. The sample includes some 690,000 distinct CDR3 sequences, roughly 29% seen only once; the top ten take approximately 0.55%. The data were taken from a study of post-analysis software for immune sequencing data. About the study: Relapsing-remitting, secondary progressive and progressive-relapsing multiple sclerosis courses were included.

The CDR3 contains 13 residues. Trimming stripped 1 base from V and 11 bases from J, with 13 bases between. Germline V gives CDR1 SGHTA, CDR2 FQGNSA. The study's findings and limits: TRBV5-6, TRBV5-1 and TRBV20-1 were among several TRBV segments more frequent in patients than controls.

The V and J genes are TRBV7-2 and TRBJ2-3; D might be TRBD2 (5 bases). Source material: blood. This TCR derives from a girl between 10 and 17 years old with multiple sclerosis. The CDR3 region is CASSLGEQRVQYF. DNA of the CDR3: TGTGCCAGCAGCTTAGGGGAGCAACGGGTGCAGTATTTT.